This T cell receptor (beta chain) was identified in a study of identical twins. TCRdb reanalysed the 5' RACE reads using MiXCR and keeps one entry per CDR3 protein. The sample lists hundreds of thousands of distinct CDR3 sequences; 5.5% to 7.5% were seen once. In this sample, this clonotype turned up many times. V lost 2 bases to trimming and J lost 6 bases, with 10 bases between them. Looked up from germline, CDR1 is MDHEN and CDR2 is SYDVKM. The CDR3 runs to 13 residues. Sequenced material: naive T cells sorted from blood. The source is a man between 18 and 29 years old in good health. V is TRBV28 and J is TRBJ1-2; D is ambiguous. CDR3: CASSLGVANGYTF. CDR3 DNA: TGTGCCAGCAGTTTAGGGGTCGCGAATGGCTACACCTTC.